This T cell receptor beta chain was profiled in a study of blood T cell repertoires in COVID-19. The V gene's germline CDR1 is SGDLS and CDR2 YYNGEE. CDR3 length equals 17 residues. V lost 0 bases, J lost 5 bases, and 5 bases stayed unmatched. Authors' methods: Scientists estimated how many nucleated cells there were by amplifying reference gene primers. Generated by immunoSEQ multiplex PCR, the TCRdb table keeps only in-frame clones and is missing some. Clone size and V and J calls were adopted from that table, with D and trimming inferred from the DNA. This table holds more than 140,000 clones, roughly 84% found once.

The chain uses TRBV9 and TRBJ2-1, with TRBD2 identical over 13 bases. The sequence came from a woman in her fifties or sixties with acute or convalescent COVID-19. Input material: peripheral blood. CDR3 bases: TGTGCCAGCAGCGTAGTGACTAGCGGGGGGCCCCACAATGAGCAGTTCTTC. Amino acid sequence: CASSVVTSGGPHNEQFF.